Sequencing of this T cell receptor (beta chain) was carried out in a study of blood T cells in healthy people across ages. Study-wide points: Without sorted subsets, naive and antigen-experienced compartments could not be conclusively compared. Versus aged donors, long-lived donors had higher diversity and more naive CD4+ cells.

A sample-barcoded 5' primer and a J-beta primer mix were used in a second PCR of roughly 7 to 11 cycles. TCRdb re-called the 5' RACE reads through MiXCR, storing one row per CDR3 protein. The profile shows 500,000 to 600,000 distinct CDR3 sequences, about 25% of them singletons. For this clonotype: Antigen unknown.

Germline V CDR1 and CDR2: GTSNPN, SVGIG (reference sequence). This CDR3 contains 16 residues. After removal of 5 bases from V and 1 base from J, the junction contained 13 bases not matched to a gene. J is TRBJ1-1 and V is TRBV30; 7 positions agree with TRBD1. The source is a woman aged 70-85 years in good health. Sequencing used blood. The CDR3 protein is CAWSKGGQRTNTEAFF. As DNA, the CDR3 is TGTGCCTGGTCGAAGGGGGGACAGAGAACGAACACTGAAGCTTTCTTT.